A single sample is the source of the 18 T cell receptor beta chains below, sequenced in a study of blood T cell repertoires in COVID-19. The method was immunoSEQ multiplex PCR; TCRdb's version includes in-frame clones alone and lacks a portion of them. This table has about 150,000 clones, roughly nine tenths appearing once. Material: peripheral blood. Every receptor here comes from a human donor with COVID-19, enrolled during active disease. The donor label of this sample is uncertain.

This clone showed up just a few times. The chain links TRBV10-3 to TRBJ1-5; no reliable D call. The germline gives CDR1 ENHRY, CDR2 SYGVKD. Between the trimmed V and J ends, which lost 4 bases and 4 bases, there was a span of 14 bases. The CDR3 has 15 amino acids. In DNA form, the CDR3 reads TGTGCCATCAGTGGGGGAACGGGGTGGAATCAGCCCCAGCATTTT. It translates to CAISGGTGWNQPQHF.

The V gene is TRBV10-3, the J gene TRBJ2-5; 11 bases line up with TRBD1. This CDR3 contains 15 residues. CDR1 ENHRY and CDR2 SYGVKD come from the germline V gene. Losses at the gene ends were 2 bases for V and 4 bases for J; bases not matched to a gene: 3. CDR3 amino acids: CAISEGTGGLETQYF. The DNA for the CDR3 is TGTGCCATCAGTGAGGGGACAGGGGGGCTAGAGACCCAGTACTTC.

The chain combines TRBV14 with TRBJ2-3, with D possibly TRBD2 on 6 matching bases. V dropped 0 bases and J dropped 2 bases, with 12 bases sitting between them. Germline loops: CDR1 SGHDN, CDR2 FVKESK. This CDR3 contains 16 residues. The CDR3 region has the DNA TGTGCCAGCAGCCAAGATTATGCGGGGCTCACAGATACGCAGTATTTT. Encoded protein: CASSQDYAGLTDTQYF.

The chain joins TRBV7-6 to TRBJ1-3; D is possibly TRBD1 (6 bases). V lost 5 bases and J lost 0, with 14 bases in between. Germline V gives CDR1 SGHVS, CDR2 FNYEAQ. CDR3 size: 16 residues. The CDR3, as DNA: TGTGCCAGCAGCGATAGGGGGGGACCCTCTGGAAACACCATATATTTT. Amino acid sequence: CASSDRGGPSGNTIYF. Full variable domain (rest looked up from reference TRBV7-6 and TRBJ1-3): GAGVSQSPRYKVTKRGQDVALRCDPISGHVSLYWYRQALGQGPEFLTYFNYEAQQDKSGLPNDRFSAERPEGSISTLTIQRTEQRDSAMYRCASSDRGGPSGNTIYFGEGSWLTVV.

This clone appeared a single time. The chain has TRBV27 and TRBJ2-7, with 10 bases identical to TRBD1. The CDR3 length is 14 residues. V lost 4 bases and J lost 5; bases outside the gene matches: 5. The germline V gene encodes CDR1 MNHEY and CDR2 SMNVEV (reference sequence). Here the CDR3 reads CASSSGQGSDEQYF. The CDR3, as DNA: TGTGCCAGCAGTTCGGGACAGGGGTCGGACGAGCAGTACTTC.

This rearrangement joins TRBV7-9 to TRBJ2-1; D possibly corresponds to TRBD2 (5 bases). Trimming took off 6 bases at V and 9 bases at J, with 12 bases between the two ends. This CDR3 comprises 12 residues. The germline CDR1 and CDR2 sequences are SEHNR and FQNEAQ (reference sequence). The CDR3 is CASRASRGEQFF. DNA of the CDR3: TGTGCCAGCAGGGCGAGCCGGGGTGAGCAGTTCTTC.

This chain uses TRBV10-2 with TRBJ2-1; 12 nucleotides match TRBD2. Looked up from germline, CDR1 is WSHSY and CDR2 is SAAADI. The CDR3 has 15 residues. The ends lost 3 bases at V and 11 bases at J; junction bases unmatched: 8. DNA of the CDR3: TGCGCCAGCAGTGACGGTGAGACTAGCGGGGGCAAGCAGTTCTTC. It specifies CASSDGETSGGKQFF.

The chain couples TRBV6-2 or TRBV6-3 to TRBJ2-3, with D possibly being TRBD1 (8 bases). V was clipped by 6 bases and J by 4 bases, with 17 bases between them. The CDR3 extends over 15 amino acids. CDR1 is MNHEY and CDR2 is SVGEGT in the germline V gene. CDR3: CASSERQGRADTQYF. The CDR3 nucleotides are TGTGCCAGCAGCGAAAGACAGGGGAGGGCAGATACGCAGTATTTT.

The rearrangement uses TRBV5-1 and TRBJ1-3; 9 positions agree with TRBD1. Germline CDR1 is SGHRS and CDR2 is YFSETQ. The CDR3 contains 14 residues. J was trimmed by 7 bases and V by 4 bases; bases with no gene match: 6. As DNA, the CDR3 is TGCGCCAGCAGCGCTCCCGGGACAGGGAACACCATATATTTT. This encodes CASSAPGTGNTIYF.

This clone occurred once. The gene calls are TRBV28 and TRBJ1-2, with TRBD1 as a possible D gene (5 bases). The germline V and J ends were trimmed by 8 bases and 8 bases, with 21 bases remaining between them. The CDR3 length is 14 residues. Germline V gene lookup returns CDR1 MDHEN and CDR2 SYDVKM. The CDR3: CASVLGGDPKGYTF. DNA for the CDR3: TGTGCCAGCGTACTGGGGGGGGACCCGAAGGGCTACACCTTC.

V gene TRBV5-1 combines with J gene TRBJ2-3; 7 bases fit TRBD1. Per germline, CDR1 SGHRS and CDR2 YFSETQ. This CDR3 comprises 14 residues. J lost 0 bases, V lost 4 bases, and 2 bases had no gene match. The CDR3 loop is CASSPGQSTDTQYF. In DNA, the CDR3 is TGCGCCAGCAGCCCGGGACAGAGCACAGATACGCAGTATTTT.

The genes are TRBV6-5 and TRBJ2-2; D is perhaps TRBD1 (5 bases). In germline, CDR1 is MNHEY, CDR2 SVGAGI. V lost 6 bases and J lost 1, with 9 bases in between. This CDR3 region has 14 residues. As DNA, the CDR3 is TGTGCCAGCAGATCTGGACAGAACACCGGGGAGCTGTTTTTT. Translated: CASRSGQNTGELFF.

This clone came up a few times. The V and J genes are TRBV6-4 and TRBJ2-7; TRBD2 matches 8 bases. Trimming at V came to 3 bases and at J to 2 bases, leaving 6 bases not matched to a gene. Germline lookup yields CDR1 MRHNA and CDR2 SNTAGT. The CDR3 loop spans 15 amino acids. CDR3 sequence reads: CASSEAGGTAYEQYF. DNA for the CDR3: TGTGCCAGCAGTGAGGCGGGAGGTACGGCCTACGAGCAGTACTTC.

The J gene is TRBJ1-1, the V gene TRBV10-3; tentative D call: TRBD1 (5 bases). Deletions cut 6 bases from V and 4 bases from J, with 9 bases between. The CDR3 is 12 amino acids. Germline CDR1 ENHRY, CDR2 SYGVKD. The CDR3 loop is CAIRHDSTEAFF. For the CDR3, the DNA is TGTGCCATCAGACACGACAGCACTGAAGCTTTCTTT.

This chain uses TRBV4-1 with TRBJ2-2; the match to TRBD2 covers 10 bases. Germline lookup yields CDR1 MGHRA and CDR2 YSYEKL. With V trimmed by 11 bases and J by 6 bases, 12 bases remained unmatched. The CDR3 loop spans 15 amino acids. CDR3 residues: CAHPVSGGAPGELFF. The DNA of the CDR3 is TGCGCCCATCCAGTCAGCGGGGGGGCCCCCGGGGAGCTGTTTTTT.

About this clone itself: One end of the junction is discordant with germline, which a read error may explain. The gene calls are TRBV19 and TRBJ1-5, with 8 positions matching TRBD1. Germline V lookup: CDR1 LNHDA, CDR2 SQIVND (reference sequence). The CDR3 is made up of 16 amino acids. Here the CDR3 reads CASSIGTGIINQPQHF. CDR3 DNA: TGCGCCAGTAGTATAGGGACAGGTATTATCAATCAGCCCCAGCATTTT.

There are a few counts of this clone. The rearrangement joins TRBV2 to TRBJ2-1; D may be TRBD1 (5 bases). This CDR3 region has 14 residues. V was pared by 6 bases and J by 8 bases, with 17 bases between. Germline CDR1 is SNHLY and CDR2 is FYNNEI. In DNA form, the CDR3 reads TGTGCCAGCAGGGCAGGGTACCTTGGGGATGAGCAGTTCTTC. Translated, it gives CASRAGYLGDEQFF.

V usage is TRBV5-1 and J usage is TRBJ1-2; 7 bases align to TRBD1. CDR1 and CDR2 from the germline V gene are SGHRS and YFSETQ. V shed 4 bases, J shed 8 bases, and the junction held 11 bases outside the gene matches. There are 14 residues in the CDR3. CDR3 nucleotides: TGCGCCAGCAGCCCCAGACAGGGATCGGGGGGCTACACCTTC. Its protein product is CASSPRQGSGGYTF.